The 14 T cell receptor beta chains below all came from one sample that was sequenced in a study of blood T cell repertoires in COVID-19. TCRdb's copy holds only in-frame clones and misses some; the assay was immunoSEQ multiplex PCR. The table has approximately 220,000 clones, more than 75% seen once. Sequencing was performed on peripheral blood. The receptors were sampled from a man between 50 and 59 years old who had recovered from COVID-19.

V is TRBV2 and J is TRBJ2-1; 11 bases line up with TRBD2. CDR3 length equals 15 residues. Trimming removed 6 bases from V and 0 bases from J; junction bases left unmatched: 1. Germline V gene lookup returns CDR1 SNHLY and CDR2 FYNNEI. The CDR3 loop reads CASRGTSGSYNEQFF. The CDR3 coding sequence is TGTGCCAGCAGGGGGACTAGCGGCTCCTACAATGAGCAGTTCTTC.

The CDR3 DNA is TGCGCCAGCAGCTTGGCCACACCCTACGAGCAGTACTTC. Its protein is CASSLATPYEQYF. The chain joins TRBV5-1 to TRBJ2-7, with D hard to call. This CDR3 comprises 13 residues. V lost 0 bases, J lost 2 bases, and 6 bases lay in between. The germline V gene encodes CDR1 SGHRS and CDR2 YFSETQ.

This clone showed up just once. J is TRBJ2-7 and V is TRBV7-2; 13 bases fit TRBD2. This CDR3 comprises 16 residues. Germline lookup yields CDR1 SGHTA and CDR2 FQGNSA. The V segment lost 1 base and the J segment 3 bases; nucleotides outside the gene matches: 3. Written as DNA, the CDR3 is TGTGCCAGCAGCTTAGGGACTAGCGGGAGCTTCTACGAGCAGTACTTC. Translation: CASSLGTSGSFYEQYF. Using reference TRBV7-2 and TRBJ2-7 for the parts outside the CDR3, the full variable domain is GAGVSQSPSNKVTEKGKDVELRCDPISGHTALYWYRQSLGQGLEFLIYFQGNSAPDKSGLPSDRFSAERTGGSVSTLTIQRTQQEDSAVYLCASSLGTSGSFYEQYFGPGTRLTVT.

The chain is built from TRBV29-1 and TRBJ1-1; 9 bases agree with TRBD1. Germline CDR1 and CDR2: SQVTM and ANQGSEA. V shed 5 bases and J 2 bases; nucleotides not matched to a gene: 6. The CDR3 runs to 14 residues. The chain's CDR3 is CSVKQGAHNTEAFF. CDR3 DNA sequence: TGCAGCGTTAAACAGGGGGCGCACAACACTGAAGCTTTCTTT.

The chain employs TRBV5-3 and TRBJ2-7; D perhaps matches TRBD2 (6 bases). TRBV5-3 is known as an ORF, though its function is uncertain. The CDR3 has 13 residues. V lost 5 bases to trimming and J lost 0 bases, with 9 bases between them. This CDR3 reads CARRSTSSYEQYF. CDR3 sequence (DNA): TGTGCCAGAAGGTCGACTAGCTCCTACGAGCAGTACTTC.

The V gene is TRBV5-1, the J gene TRBJ1-5; possibly TRBD1 for D (6 bases). V lost 2 bases to trimming and J lost 3 bases, with 9 bases between them. The CDR3 is made up of 14 amino acids. Germline V CDR1 and CDR2: SGHRS, YFSETQ. DNA of the CDR3: TGCGCCAGCAGCTTAGGACAGTCCAATCAGCCCCAGCATTTT. Its protein is CASSLGQSNQPQHF.

This chain joins TRBV29-1 and TRBJ2-3; D is perhaps TRBD2 (5 bases). Germline loops: CDR1 SQVTM, CDR2 ANQGSEA. The CDR3 runs 14 residues. Trimming removed 6 bases from V and 1 base from J, with 14 bases in between. The CDR3 reads CSVTLSGRTDTQYF. The CDR3 DNA follows: TGCAGCGTAACCCTAAGCGGTCGCACAGATACGCAGTATTTT.

Remarks on this clone: Other DNA variants within this sample encode the same CDR3. The rearrangement joins TRBV9 to TRBJ2-5; no definite D call. The ends were cut back, 0 bases at V and 2 bases at J, with 5 bases in the middle. Germline lookup yields CDR1 SGDLS and CDR2 YYNGEE. The CDR3 runs to 13 residues. The CDR3 here is CASSVGVQETQYF. The DNA of the CDR3 is TGTGCCAGCAGCGTAGGCGTGCAAGAGACCCAGTACTTC.

The genes are TRBV5-1 and TRBJ2-7; tentatively, D is TRBD1 (6 bases). The V gene lost 5 bases and the J gene lost 5 bases, with 11 bases spanning the gap. In germline, CDR1 is SGHRS, CDR2 YFSETQ. The CDR3 spans 12 residues. CDR3 nucleotides: TGCGCCAGCAGTAGAAACAGGGACGAGCAGTACTTC. Translating gives CASSRNRDEQYF.

The V call is TRBV5-4, the J call TRBJ2-7; a weak D match, TRBD2 (6 bases). V was clipped by 5 bases and J by 6 bases, with 18 bases between them. This CDR3 has 14 amino acids. Germline V gene lookup returns CDR1 SGHNT and CDR2 YYREEE (reference sequence). The CDR3: CASRRDFAPGEQYF. CDR3 bases: TGTGCCAGCAGAAGGGACTTTGCCCCCGGCGAGCAGTACTTC.

The chain combines TRBV28 with TRBJ1-3; D possibly corresponds to TRBD1 (5 bases). CDR3 length equals 14 residues. Trimming removed 5 bases at V and 4 bases at J, with 12 bases between. Germline V CDR1 and CDR2: MDHEN, SYDVKM. For the CDR3, the DNA is TGTGCCAGCAGTCCCCCGGGGGAGGGAAACACCATATATTTT. It specifies CASSPPGEGNTIYF.

The J gene is TRBJ1-2, the V gene TRBV25-1, with a tentative D call TRBD1 (5 bases). CDR3 length: 13 amino acids. CDR1 and CDR2 (germline): MGHDK, SYGVNS. V shed 4 bases and J shed 8 bases, with 14 bases lying between them. The CDR3 DNA reads as TGTGCCAGCAGTGGGAGGGTCGGGGGAGGCTACACCTTC. Amino acids: CASSGRVGGGYTF.

This clone was detected only once. The chain uses TRBV18 and TRBJ2-1; 7 bases align to TRBD1. Germline CDR1 reads KGHSH; CDR2 reads LQKENI. This CDR3 spans 14 amino acids. The junction had 4 bases not matched to a gene; V was cut back by 2 bases and J by 6 bases. The DNA for the CDR3 is TGTGCCAGCTCACCAGGGGGACAGATCAATGAGCAGTTCTTC. Its protein product is CASSPGGQINEQFF.

The chain is built from TRBV18 and TRBJ2-7; 7 positions match TRBD2. J gave up 2 bases and V 3 bases, and 7 bases lay outside the gene matches. CDR1 and CDR2 from the germline V gene are KGHSH and LQKENI. The CDR3 length is 15 residues. In DNA form, the CDR3 reads TGTGCCAGCTCACCTACTCGCGGGAGAACCTACGAGCAGTACTTC. This translates into CASSPTRGRTYEQYF.